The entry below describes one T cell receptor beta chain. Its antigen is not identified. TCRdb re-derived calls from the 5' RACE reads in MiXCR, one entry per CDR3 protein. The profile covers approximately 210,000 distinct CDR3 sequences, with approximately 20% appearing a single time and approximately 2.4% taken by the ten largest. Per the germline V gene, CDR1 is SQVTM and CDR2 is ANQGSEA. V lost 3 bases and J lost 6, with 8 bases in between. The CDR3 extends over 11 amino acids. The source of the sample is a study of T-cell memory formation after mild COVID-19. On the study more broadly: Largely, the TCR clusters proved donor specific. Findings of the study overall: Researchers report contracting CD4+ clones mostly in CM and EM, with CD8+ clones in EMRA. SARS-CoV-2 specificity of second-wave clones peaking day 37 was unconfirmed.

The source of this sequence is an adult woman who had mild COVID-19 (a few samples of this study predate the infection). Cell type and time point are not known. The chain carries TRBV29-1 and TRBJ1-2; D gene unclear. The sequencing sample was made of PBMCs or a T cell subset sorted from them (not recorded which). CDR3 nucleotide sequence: TGCAGCGTTGAGTTAGGGAATGGCTACACCTTC. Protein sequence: CSVELGNGYTF.